A single sample is the source of the 27 T cell receptor beta chains below, sequenced in a study of CD8+CD57+ T cells in acquired aplastic anemia. The template for TCR beta VDJ and CDR3 sequence profiling was genomic DNA. Using its own MiXCR run on the reads, TCRdb lists one record per CDR3 protein. The sample consists of hundreds of thousands of distinct CDR3 sequences, about two thirds of them appearing once. Sequenced input: sorted CD4+, CD8+, or CD8+CD57+ T cells (not recorded which) from PBMCs. These receptors came from a human donor in good health, serving as a control.

This chain connects TRBV5-6 to TRBJ2-2, with D perhaps given as TRBD1 or TRBD2 (5 bases each). In germline, CDR1 is SGHDT, CDR2 YYEEEE. With 4 bases removed from V and 10 bases from J, the gap between germline ends came to 8 bases. The CDR3 length is 11 residues. CDR3 sequence (DNA): TGTGCCAGCAGCGTAGGGACGGAGCTGTTTTTT. This translates into CASSVGTELFF. Supplemented by reference TRBV5-6 and TRBJ2-2, the full variable domain reads DAGVTQSPTHLIKTRGQQVTLRCSPKSGHDTVSWYQQALGQGPQFIFQYYEEEERQRGNFPDRFSGHQFPNYSSELNVNALLLGDSALYLCASSVGTELFFGEGSRLTVL.

This clonotype was picked up many times. The chain uses TRBV5-1 and TRBJ1-1; 9 bases line up with TRBD1. The CDR3 covers 15 residues. CDR1 is SGHRS, CDR2 YFSETQ, per germline. Germline trimming cut 4 bases from V and 6 bases from J; bases unmatched to any gene: 10. The CDR3 DNA is TGCGCCAGCAGCCTATCTACAGGGGGCGCATCTGAAGCTTTCTTT. Its protein product is CASSLSTGGASEAFF.

The V and J genes are TRBV11-2 and TRBJ1-6; the D is unclear. Germline V gene sequence: CDR1 SGHAT, CDR2 FQNNGV. The CDR3 totals 12 residues. V shed 5 bases and J shed 14 bases, with 13 bases lying between them. CDR3: CASSVVASTLHF. In DNA, the CDR3 is TGTGCCAGCAGCGTAGTCGCCAGTACCCTCCACTTT.

This chain connects TRBV5-4 to TRBJ1-1; the D is unclear. Trimming cost V 7 bases and J 0 bases, with 19 bases left between them. The germline V gene encodes CDR1 SGHNT and CDR2 YYREEE (reference sequence). The CDR3 sequence is 16 residues long. CDR3 residues: CASAMQVGSMNTEAFF. CDR3 nucleotides: TGTGCCAGCGCCATGCAAGTGGGGAGCATGAACACTGAAGCTTTCTTT.

V is TRBV20-1 and J is TRBJ1-1, with TRBD1 matching over 7 bases. J gave up 12 bases and V 3 bases, and 10 bases lay outside the gene matches. CDR3 length: 12 amino acids. Germline lookup yields CDR1 DFQATT and CDR2 SNEGSKA (reference sequence). The CDR3 protein is CSASLAGTDPFF. CDR3 coding DNA: TGCAGTGCTAGCCTGGCCGGGACAGACCCTTTCTTT.

The V gene is TRBV12-3 or TRBV12-4, the J gene TRBJ2-7; D remains unclear. This CDR3 comprises 12 residues. Trimming shortened V by 5 bases and J by 5 bases, and 10 bases separated the two germline ends. CDR3 sequence reads: CASSQVPHEQYF. As DNA, the CDR3 is TGTGCCAGCAGTCAAGTCCCCCACGAGCAGTACTTC.

The chain recombines TRBV5-1 with TRBJ1-6; TRBD1 matches at 8 bases. The CDR3 sequence is 13 residues long. Losses at the gene ends were 5 bases for V and 7 bases for J; bases not matched to a gene: 2. The V gene's germline CDR1 is SGHRS and CDR2 YFSETQ. DNA of the CDR3: TGCGCCAGCAGTTGGACAGGGAATTCACCCCTCCACTTT. Protein: CASSWTGNSPLHF.

This chain uses TRBV10-3 with TRBJ2-7; 9 bases match TRBD1. Germline values: CDR1 ENHRY, CDR2 SYGVKD. Unmatched junction bases numbered 9, after V lost 4 bases and J lost 5 bases. The length of the CDR3 is 15 residues. This CDR3 is CAISGDRAEVHEQYV. The DNA for the CDR3 is TGTGCCATCAGTGGGGACAGGGCGGAGGTCCACGAGCAGTACGTC.

J is TRBJ1-6 and V is TRBV20-1, with unresolved D. Germline V CDR1 and CDR2: DFQATT, SNEGSKA (reference sequence). V was shortened by 1 base and J by 4 bases, with 8 bases between the two germline ends. The CDR3 is made up of 14 amino acids. The CDR3 DNA reads as TGCAGTGCTAGAGGGGAAAGGTATAATTCACCCCTCCACTTT. Protein product: CSARGERYNSPLHF.

The rearrangement links TRBV11-2 to TRBJ2-1; TRBD2 is a possible D gene (5 bases). Germline V CDR1 and CDR2: SGHAT, FQNNGV. This CDR3 contains 13 residues. The V end was cut by 0 bases, the J end by 9 bases, with 9 bases between. The CDR3 is CASSLDGIGEQFF. For the CDR3, the DNA is TGTGCCAGCAGCTTAGACGGGATTGGTGAGCAGTTCTTC. Looking up the rest from reference TRBV11-2 and TRBJ2-1 gives the full variable domain: EAGVAQSPRYKIIEKRQSVAFWCNPISGHATLYWYQQILGQGPKLLIQFQNNGVVDDSQLPKDRFSAERLKGVDSTLKIQPAKLEDSAVYLCASSLDGIGEQFFGPGTRLTVL.

The chain uses TRBV29-1 and TRBJ1-1; D remains ambiguous. Trimming shortened V by 6 bases and J by 8 bases, and 13 bases separated the two germline ends. Germline V gives CDR1 SQVTM, CDR2 ANQGSEA. There are 11 residues in the CDR3. CDR3 region: CSVVALPEAFF. The CDR3 DNA reads TGCAGCGTAGTGGCGCTTCCAGAAGCTTTCTTT.

A word on this clonotype: The CDR3 carries no conserved terminal phenylalanine or tryptophan, so it likely arises from a read error. CDR3 protein: CASGQGFGSGYTL. CDR3 nucleotide sequence: TGCGCCAGCGGCCAAGGGTTTGGGTCTGGCTACACCCTC. The chain has TRBV4-3 and TRBJ1-2, with D hard to call. Germline lookup yields CDR1 LGHNA and CDR2 YSLEER. The CDR3 is 13 residues long.

Remarks on this clonotype: A read error is likely, as this CDR3 ends without the conserved phenylalanine or tryptophan. It is unclear where the CDR3 begins or ends on the DNA, so no DNA is shown, and the CDR3 is as TCRdb lists it. The chain carries TRBV7-2 and TRBJ2-7; the listed D gene, TRBD1, was not tested against the DNA. From germline, CDR1 is SGHTA and CDR2 FQGNSA. The CDR3 spans 8 residues, counting both ends. The CDR3 protein is CASSPDEG.

The V call is TRBV5-4, the J call TRBJ2-3, with 7 bases that match TRBD1. The germline V gene has CDR1 SGHNT and CDR2 YYREEE (reference sequence). The CDR3 is 15 residues long. Trimming cost V 4 bases and J 0 bases; bases outside gene matches: 5. CDR3 DNA: TGTGCCAGCAGCCAAGGACAGGCTAGCACAGATACGCAGTATTTT. Its translation: CASSQGQASTDTQYF.

The gene calls are TRBV30 and TRBJ1-4; 11 nucleotides align to TRBD1. V lost 5 bases to trimming and J lost 7 bases; unmatched junction nucleotides: 6. There are 14 residues in the CDR3. Germline assignment: CDR1 GTSNPN and CDR2 SVGIG (reference sequence). The CDR3 loop reads CAWRGGTGGEKLFF. The CDR3 DNA reads TGTGCCTGGCGGGGGGGGACAGGGGGTGAAAAACTGTTTTTT.

The chain couples TRBV12-3 or TRBV12-4 to TRBJ2-7; a possible D gene is TRBD1 (6 bases). This CDR3 is built from 15 residues. Between the trimmed V and J ends, which lost 7 bases and 0 bases, there was a span of 16 bases. Written as DNA, the CDR3 is TGTGCCAGCACACCAAGGACAGAGAGCTCCTACGAGCAGTACTTC. It translates to CASTPRTESSYEQYF.

With respect to this clonotype: Given the absence of the conserved phenylalanine or tryptophan at the CDR3 end, a read error is likely. The limits of the CDR3 on the DNA are not certain, so only TCRdb's listed CDR3 is given. V and J are TRBV20-1 and TRBJ2-1; TRBD2 reflects the table's D call only, with no check against the DNA. The germline V gene encodes CDR1 DFQATT and CDR2 SNEGSKA (reference sequence). Counting both end residues, the CDR3 totals 10 amino acids. The CDR3 here is CSARAGTTSL.

Concerning this clonotype: Lacking the conserved final phenylalanine or tryptophan, this CDR3 likely reflects a read error. This chain joins TRBV19 and TRBJ2-5, with no clear D. The CDR3 sequence is 15 residues long. Germline CDR1 LNHDA, CDR2 SQIVND (reference sequence). CDR3 nucleotide sequence: TGTGCCAGCAGTATGGCAACCAATAGCATAGAGACCCAGTACCTC. Amino acid sequence: CASSMATNSIETQYL.

The chain combines TRBV29-1 with TRBJ2-3; D unresolved. CDR3 size: 13 residues. Trimming removed 7 bases at V and 0 bases at J, with 11 bases between. Per the germline V gene, CDR1 is SQVTM and CDR2 is ANQGSEA. The DNA for the CDR3 is TGCAGCGCTTCCCCGGATAGCACAGATACGCAGTATTTT. This encodes CSASPDSTDTQYF.

This clonotype was seen a few times. A much larger clonotype is one base distant, so this may be a read error. J is TRBJ2-1 and V is TRBV4-3; D is uncertain. Trimming cost V 0 bases and J 0 bases, with 6 bases left between them. This CDR3 is built from 15 residues. CDR1 LGHNA and CDR2 YSLEER come from the germline V gene. The CDR3: CASSQDWGSYNEQFF. The CDR3 coding sequence is TGCGCCAGCAGCCAAGATTGGGGCTCCTACAATGAGCAGTTCTTC.

On this clonotype itself: A clone one base away is much larger, so this may be a read error. V is TRBV30 and J is TRBJ2-1; D is perhaps TRBD1 or TRBD2 (6 bases each). This CDR3 is 13 amino acids long. CDR1 GTSNPN and CDR2 SVGIG come from the germline V gene (reference sequence). The CDR3 loop reads CAWNRGRHNEHFF. The CDR3 DNA sequence: TGTGCCTGGAACCGGGGGCGACACAATGAGCATTTCTTC.

The genes are TRBV20-1 and TRBJ2-7; 7 bases match TRBD2. Germline V lookup: CDR1 DFQATT, CDR2 SNEGSKA (reference sequence). Unmatched junction bases numbered 5, after V lost 0 bases and J lost 6 bases. CDR3 length equals 13 residues. CDR3 sequence reads: CSARDPSGLEQYV. As DNA, the CDR3 is TGCAGTGCTAGAGATCCTAGCGGTCTCGAGCAGTACGTC.

In this sample, this clonotype turned up many times. CDR3 protein: CASRTSTGELFF. The CDR3 coding sequence is TGTGCCAGCCGGACTTCCACCGGGGAGCTGTTTTTT. The chain links TRBV7-2 to TRBJ2-2, with D possibly TRBD2 on 5 matching bases. The CDR3 totals 12 residues. V lost 8 bases to trimming and J lost 4 bases, with 8 bases between them. Germline V gene sequence: CDR1 SGHTA, CDR2 FQGNSA.

The rearrangement joins TRBV20-1 to TRBJ2-7; a possible D gene is TRBD1 (6 bases). The CDR3 loop spans 14 amino acids. The V gene's germline CDR1 is DFQATT and CDR2 SNEGSKA (reference sequence). V was shortened by 0 bases and J by 3 bases, with 12 bases between the two germline ends. The DNA of the CDR3 is TGCAGTGCTAGAGAAGGGGGAAGGGGCTACGAGCAGTACTTC. Translating gives CSAREGGRGYEQYF.

The genes are TRBV7-9 and TRBJ2-3; weak D call: TRBD1 (8 bases). The CDR3 spans 23 residues. Trimming cost V 8 bases and J 2 bases, with 41 bases left between them. Germline V gene sequence: CDR1 SEHNR, CDR2 FQNEAQ (reference sequence). CDR3 in amino acids: CASFLNCSANRGGRGGYTDTQYF. In DNA, the CDR3 is TGTGCCAGCTTCTTAAACTGCAGTGCTAACAGGGGGGGGCGGGGCGGATACACAGATACGCAGTATTTT.

In its sample, this clonotype was seen many times. The chain is built from TRBV19 and TRBJ1-1, with TRBD1 identical over 7 bases. Germline V gene lookup returns CDR1 LNHDA and CDR2 SQIVND (reference sequence). The CDR3 totals 15 residues. V trimming: 3 bases; J trimming: 6 bases; junction bases outside the gene matches: 10. CDR3 DNA sequence: TGTGCCAGTAGTATCTTTGGGGGCCAGGGGGCTGAAGCTTTCTTT. This codes for CASSIFGGQGAEAFF.

A note on this clonotype: Lacking the conserved final phenylalanine or tryptophan, this CDR3 likely reflects a read error. No DNA is shown, since the ends of the CDR3 on it are uncertain; the CDR3 is the one TCRdb lists. CDR3 sequence: CATSEPSGTGTRYFHQG. The chain uses TRBV24-1 and TRBJ2-7; no DNA check was done on the table's D call, TRBD1. The CDR3 length equals 17 residues, ends included. Germline-derived CDR1 and CDR2 are KGHDR and SFDVKD.